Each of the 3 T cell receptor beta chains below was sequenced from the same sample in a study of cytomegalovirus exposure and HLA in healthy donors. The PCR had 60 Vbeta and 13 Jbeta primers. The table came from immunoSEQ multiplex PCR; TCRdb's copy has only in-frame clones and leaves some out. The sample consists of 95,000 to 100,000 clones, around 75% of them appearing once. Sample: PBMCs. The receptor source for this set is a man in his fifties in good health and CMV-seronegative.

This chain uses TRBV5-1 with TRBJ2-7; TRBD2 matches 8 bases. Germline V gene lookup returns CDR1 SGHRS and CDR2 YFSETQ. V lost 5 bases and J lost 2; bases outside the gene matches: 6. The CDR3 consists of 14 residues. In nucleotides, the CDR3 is TGCGCCAGCAGATTTAGCGGGGAGGCCTACGAGCAGTACTTC. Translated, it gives CASRFSGEAYEQYF.

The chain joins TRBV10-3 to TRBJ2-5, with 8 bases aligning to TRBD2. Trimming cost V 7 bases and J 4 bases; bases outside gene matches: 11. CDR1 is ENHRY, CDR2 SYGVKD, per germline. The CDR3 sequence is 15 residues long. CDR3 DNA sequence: TGTGCCATCACCCTAGGGACTAGAGCGGTAGAGACCCAGTACTTC. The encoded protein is CAITLGTRAVETQYF.

CDR3 nucleotide sequence: TGTGCCAGCGGGGGACTTTCGGGCTACACCTTC. Its protein product is CASGGLSGYTF. The J gene is TRBJ1-2, the V gene TRBV2, with D perhaps TRBD1 (5 bases). There are 11 residues in the CDR3. Trimming cost V 8 bases and J 8 bases, with 12 bases left between them. Germline V gene lookup returns CDR1 SNHLY and CDR2 FYNNEI.